These T cell receptor beta chains were read from a single sample in a study of T cell changes during pregnancy in multiple sclerosis. Clones were read by immunoSEQ multiplex PCR, and TCRdb kept only the in-frame ones, dropping some. The sample yields 60,000 to 70,000 clones, more than 75% seen once. The sequences come from peripheral blood, collected in the third trimester of pregnancy. Source of these receptors: a female donor in good health, enrolled as a control in a pregnancy study. The CDR3 runs from the conserved cysteine through the conserved F or W. The D gene is left open where the match is weak. Rows may omit the clone size; those that give it use once, few, many or a size class.

j_call | v_call | clone_size | d_call | cdr3_aa | cdr3_nt
TRBJ1-1 | TRBV14 | once | . | CASSQRTARGTEAFF | TGTGCCAGCAGCCAGAGGACTGCTCGGGGAACTGAAGCTTTCTTT
TRBJ2-7 | TRBV30 | . | TRBD1 | CAWSPTGQEQYF | TGTGCCTGGAGTCCGACAGGGCAAGAGCAGTACTTC
TRBJ1-6 | TRBV28 | . | TRBD1 | CASSSGQANSPLHF | TGTGCCAGCAGCTCGGGACAGGCCAATTCACCCCTCCACTTT
TRBJ2-5 | TRBV4-3 | . | . | CASSPGHREGEETQYF | TGCGCCAGCAGTCCCGGGCACAGGGAGGGGGAAGAGACCCAGTACTTC
TRBJ2-7 | TRBV7-3 | . | . | CASSPGQRKYERVYEQYF | TGTGCCAGCAGCCCTGGACAGCGGAAATACGAGAGGGTGTACGAGCAGTACTTC
TRBJ1-2 | TRBV27 | . | TRBD1 | CASSSGQEGQSFNYGYTF | TGTGCCAGCAGTTCCGGTCAAGAGGGACAGAGCTTTAACTATGGCTACACCTTC
TRBJ1-1 | TRBV4-3 | once | . | CASSQGLVWQMNTEAFF | TGCGCCAGCAGCCAAGGGCTGGTTTGGCAGATGAACACTGAAGCTTTCTTT
TRBJ2-2 | TRBV19 | . | TRBD1 | CASRQGMNTGELFF | TGTGCCAGCCGACAGGGAATGAACACCGGGGAGCTGTTTTTT
TRBJ1-5 | TRBV7-2 | . | TRBD1 | CASSVRTGQPQHF | TGTGCCAGCAGCGTTAGGACAGGCCAGCCCCAGCATTTT
TRBJ2-7 | TRBV11-2 | . | TRBD1 | CASSPTGTGIYEQYF | TGTGCCAGCAGCCCGACGGGGACAGGGATCTACGAGCAGTACTTC
TRBJ1-2 | TRBV19 | . | TRBD1 | CASSIGLPWDRAYGYTF | TGTGCCAGTAGTATAGGGCTACCTTGGGACAGGGCCTATGGCTACACCTTC
TRBJ2-3 | TRBV7-2 | . | TRBD1 | CASSRGRGFTDTQYF | TGTGCCAGCAGCCGCGGCAGGGGGTTCACAGATACGCAGTATTTT
TRBJ2-4 | TRBV4-2 | . | . | CASSQGIRGNIQYF | TGTGCCAGCAGCCAAGGTATCAGGGGAAACATTCAGTACTTC
TRBJ1-4 | TRBV6-6 | . | TRBD1 | CASRPRTGDVEKLFF | TGTGCCAGTCGCCCCCGGACAGGGGATGTTGAAAAACTGTTTTTT
TRBJ1-1 | TRBV7-6 | . | . | CASSLAAVNTEAFF | TGTGCCAGCAGCTTGGCGGCGGTGAACACTGAAGCTTTCTTT
TRBJ2-4 | TRBV7-2 | . | TRBD2 | CASSQGRGRGGLAKNIQYF | TGTGCCAGCAGCCAAGGTCGGGGACGGGGGGGATTAGCCAAAAACATTCAGTACTTC
TRBJ2-2 | TRBV11-2 | once | TRBD2 | CASSLGLAGGLVELFF | TGTGCCAGCAGCTTAGGACTAGCGGGGGGGCTTGTGGAGCTGTTTTTT
TRBJ2-4 | TRBV15 | . | . | CATSRDPRGDIQYF | TGTGCCACCAGCAGAGATCCTCGGGGAGACATTCAGTACTTC
TRBJ2-3 | TRBV5-5 | once | . | CASSPAGAGADTQYF | TGTGCCAGCAGCCCGGCGGGGGCCGGGGCAGATACGCAGTATTTT
TRBJ2-2 | TRBV7-3 | . | TRBD2 | CASSLIPSGGAGGELFF | TGTGCCAGCAGCTTAATTCCTAGCGGGGGGGCCGGCGGGGAGCTGTTTTTT